Listed below are T cell receptor beta chains from one sample, sequenced in a study of CD8+ T cells in alopecia areata. TCRdb's table, derived via immunoSEQ multiplex PCR, lists solely in-frame clones and lacks some. The data contain 130,000 or so clones, less than 50% of them singletons. Sequencing was done on a sample of NKG2D-low CD8+ T cells sorted from blood. The receptors come from a human donor with alopecia areata. Both conserved end residues are part of each CDR3. The D gene is left open where the match is weak. Clone size appears in some rows only: once, few, many, or a class for an expanded clone.

few,TRBJ2-3,TRBV29-1,-,TGCAGCGTTGGAGGCCAGGATACGCAGTATTTT,CSVGGQDTQYF
-,TRBJ2-7,TRBV25-1,-,TGTGCCAGCAGTGAAGTAGACGAGCAGTACTTC,CASSEVDEQYF
-,TRBJ2-1,TRBV25-1,-,TGTGCCAGCAGTGAATATGGATGGGAGTTCTTC,CASSEYGWEFF
few,TRBJ2-1,TRBV10-3,TRBD2,TGTGCCATAGGACTAGCGGGGGTGAACTCCTACAATGAGCAGTTCTTC,CAIGLAGVNSYNEQFF
-,TRBJ1-2,TRBV29-1,-,TGCAGCGTTGAATCCGGGGGCATGGACGGCTACACCTTC,CSVESGGMDGYTF
few,TRBJ2-1,TRBV2,-,TGTGCCAGCAGTGAATTGGGTAATGAGCAGTTCTTC,CASSELGNEQFF
-,TRBJ2-7,TRBV29-1,-,TGCAGCGTTGAAGAGGGCAGCTACGAGCAGTACTTC,CSVEEGSYEQYF
few,TRBJ2-2,TRBV4-1,TRBD1,TGCGCCAGCAGCCAAGATGAGGCAGGGGGCGATACCGGGGAGCTGTTTTTT,CASSQDEAGGDTGELFF
-,TRBJ1-1,TRBV10-2,-,TGCGCCAGCAGCGAAGCATTACCAACAGGTCTGAACACTGAAGCTTTCTTT,CASSEALPTGLNTEAFF
few,TRBJ2-7,TRBV11-2,-,TGTGCCAGCAGCTTAAGCCTCACCTACGAGCAGTACTTC,CASSLSLTYEQYF
-,TRBJ2-7,TRBV27,-,TGTGCCAGCAGTTCTATAGGGCCCTACGAGCAGTACTTC,CASSSIGPYEQYF
once,TRBJ2-5,TRBV30,-,TGTGCCTGGACCCTAGGGGAGACCCAGTACTTC,CAWTLGETQYF
-,TRBJ2-7,TRBV11-2,TRBD1,TGTGCCAGCAGGAAGGACAGGGACAACTACGAGCAGTACTTC,CASRKDRDNYEQYF
-,TRBJ2-1,TRBV9,-,TGTGCCAGCAGCGGGACACTGTACAATGAGCAGTTCTTC,CASSGTLYNEQFF
-,TRBJ2-3,TRBV30,TRBD1,TGTGCCTGGAGTGCGGGACAGGGTTGGGATACGCAGTATTTT,CAWSAGQGWDTQYF
-,TRBJ2-7,TRBV29-1,-,TGCAGCGCAACCCCGGGAGCTCGCTACGAGCAGTACTTC,CSATPGARYEQYF
-,TRBJ1-2,TRBV25-1,-,TGTGCCAGCAGTGATCAAGGAGGCTACTCCTATGGCTACACCTTC,CASSDQGGYSYGYTF
-,TRBJ2-1,TRBV5-6,-,TGTGCCAGCAGCTTGGGGCAGAGCAATGAGCAGTTCTTC,CASSLGQSNEQFF
-,TRBJ2-1,TRBV29-1,TRBD1,TGCAGCGTTGAAGGGGACAGGGACGATAATGAGCAGTTCTTC,CSVEGDRDDNEQFF
-,TRBJ2-2,TRBV4-1,TRBD2,TGCGCCAGCAGCCAAAAGATAAGCGGGGCCGGGGAGCTGTTTTTT,CASSQKISGAGELFF
few,TRBJ2-3,TRBV29-1,TRBD1,TGCAGCGTTGAGGGGACAGGGCTCACAGATACGCAGTATTTT,CSVEGTGLTDTQYF
-,TRBJ2-2,TRBV29-1,-,TGCAGCGCCCGGGAGGGGGAGCTGTTTTTT,CSAREGELFF
-,TRBJ2-7,TRBV27,TRBD1,TGTGCCAGCAGTAACGGACAGGCACGCGAGCAGTACTTC,CASSNGQAREQYF
-,TRBJ2-7,TRBV5-1,TRBD2,TGCGCCAGCAGCTTGGCGGCTAGCGGGATCTACGAGCAGTACTTC,CASSLAASGIYEQYF
-,TRBJ2-7,TRBV27,TRBD1,TGTGCCAGCAGTTCCGGGACAGGGGAATACGAGCAGTACTTC,CASSSGTGEYEQYF
many,TRBJ1-1,TRBV29-1,-,TGCAGCGTTTGGCGAGGGCAGAACACTGAAGCTTTCTTT,CSVWRGQNTEAFF
-,TRBJ2-5,TRBV29-1,-,TGCAGCGTCTCCGGGACAACTACGGAGACCCAGTACTTC,CSVSGTTTETQYF
-,TRBJ2-1,TRBV30,TRBD2,TGTGCCTGGGCCCTCGGGGCGGGAGGGCCGCGGAATGAGCAGTTCTTC,CAWALGAGGPRNEQFF
-,TRBJ2-2,TRBV23-1,-,TGCGCCAGCGTCTCAGCACTAGAGAAGGGACTGGCGAACACCGGGGAGCTGTTTTTT,CASVSALEKGLANTGELFF
few,TRBJ1-1,TRBV28,-,TGTGCCAGCAGTTTCAGAGTATCGTACACTGAAGCTTTCTTT,CASSFRVSYTEAFF
-,TRBJ2-2,TRBV5-4,-,TGTGCCAGCAGCCCGCTTACTGCCGGGGAGCTGTTTTTT,CASSPLTAGELFF
few,TRBJ2-3,TRBV28,-,TGTGCCAGCAGCTCAGACAGTAGCACAGATACGCAGTATTTT,CASSSDSSTDTQYF
-,TRBJ2-7,TRBV29-1,-,TGCAGCGTTGAAGAGGGACGGCCCTACGAGCAGTACTTC,CSVEEGRPYEQYF
-,TRBJ2-1,TRBV29-1,-,TGCAGCGCCGAGGGTGACTACCACAATGAGCAGTTCTTC,CSAEGDYHNEQFF
-,TRBJ2-6,TRBV29-1,-,TGCAGCGTTGAAGGGGGGGCCTCTGGGGCCAACGTCCTGACTTTC,CSVEGGASGANVLTF
-,TRBJ1-1,TRBV2,-,TGTGCCAGCCAGACTGTCGTGAACCCTGAAGCTTTCTTT,CASQTVVNPEAFF